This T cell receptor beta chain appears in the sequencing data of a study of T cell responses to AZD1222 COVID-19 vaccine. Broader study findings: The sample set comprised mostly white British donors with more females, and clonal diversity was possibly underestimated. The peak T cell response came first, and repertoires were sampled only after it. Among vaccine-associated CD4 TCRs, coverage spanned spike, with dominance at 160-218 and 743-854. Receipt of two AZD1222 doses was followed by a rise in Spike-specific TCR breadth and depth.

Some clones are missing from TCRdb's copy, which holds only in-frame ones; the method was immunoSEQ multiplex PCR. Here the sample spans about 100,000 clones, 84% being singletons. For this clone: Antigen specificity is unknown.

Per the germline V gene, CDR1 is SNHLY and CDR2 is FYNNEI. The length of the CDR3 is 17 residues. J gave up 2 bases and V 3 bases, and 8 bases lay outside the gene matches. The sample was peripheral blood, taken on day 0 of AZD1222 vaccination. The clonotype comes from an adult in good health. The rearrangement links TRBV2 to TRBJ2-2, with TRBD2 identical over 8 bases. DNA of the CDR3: TGTGCCAGCAGTGATAGGGTTGCGGGAGGAAACACCGGGGAGCTGTTTTTT. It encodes CASSDRVAGGNTGELFF.